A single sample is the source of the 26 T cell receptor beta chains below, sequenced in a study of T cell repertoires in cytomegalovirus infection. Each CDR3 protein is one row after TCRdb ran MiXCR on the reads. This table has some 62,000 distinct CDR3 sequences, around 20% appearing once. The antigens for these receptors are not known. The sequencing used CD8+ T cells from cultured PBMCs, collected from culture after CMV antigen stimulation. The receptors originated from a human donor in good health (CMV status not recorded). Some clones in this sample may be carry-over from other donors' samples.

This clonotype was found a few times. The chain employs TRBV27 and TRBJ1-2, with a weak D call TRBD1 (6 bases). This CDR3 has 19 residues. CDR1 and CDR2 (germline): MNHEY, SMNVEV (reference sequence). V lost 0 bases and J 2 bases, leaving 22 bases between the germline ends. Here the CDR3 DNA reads TGTGCCAGCAGTTTATCTAAGAGAAGGGGGGCGGCGGCGAACTATGGCTACACCTTC. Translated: CASSLSKRRGAAANYGYTF.

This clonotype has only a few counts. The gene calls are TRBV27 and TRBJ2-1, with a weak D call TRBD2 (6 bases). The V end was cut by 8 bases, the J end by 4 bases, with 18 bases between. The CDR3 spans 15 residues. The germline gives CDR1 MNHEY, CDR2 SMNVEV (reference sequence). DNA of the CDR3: TGTGCCAGCGCGTCCCGGCGAGGGACTTACAATGAGCAGTTCTTC. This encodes CASASRRGTYNEQFF.

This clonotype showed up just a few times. The CDR3 DNA reads TGTGCCAGCAGCCAAGAAGGCCCTAGCGGGGGCGGGGGAGATACGCAGTATTTT. It specifies CASSQEGPSGGGGDTQYF. This chain links TRBV4-2 with TRBJ2-3, with TRBD2 identical over 10 bases. The V segment lost 0 bases and the J segment 5 bases; nucleotides outside the gene matches: 11. The CDR3 loop spans 18 amino acids. Germline CDR1 LGHNA, CDR2 YNFKEQ.

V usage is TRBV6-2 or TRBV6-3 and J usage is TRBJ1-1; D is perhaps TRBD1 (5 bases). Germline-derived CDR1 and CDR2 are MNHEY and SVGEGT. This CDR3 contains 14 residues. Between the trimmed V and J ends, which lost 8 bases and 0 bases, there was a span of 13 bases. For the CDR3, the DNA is TGTGCCAGCCTTGGGGCATCGCTGAACACTGAAGCTTTCTTT. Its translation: CASLGASLNTEAFF.

In DNA, the CDR3 is TGCGCCAGCAGCCAAGACCAGGGAGGGAACACTGAAGCTTTCTTT. Its translation: CASSQDQGGNTEAFF. This chain connects TRBV4-1 to TRBJ1-1; D might be TRBD1 (5 bases). Germline CDR1 is MGHRA and CDR2 is YSYEKL. The CDR3 runs to 15 residues. The germline V and J ends were trimmed by 0 bases and 1 base, with 9 bases remaining between them.

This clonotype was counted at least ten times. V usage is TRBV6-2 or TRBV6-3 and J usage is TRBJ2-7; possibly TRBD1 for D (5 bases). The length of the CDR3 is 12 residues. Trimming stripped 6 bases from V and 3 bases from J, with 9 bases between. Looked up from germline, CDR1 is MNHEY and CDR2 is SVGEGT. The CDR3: CASRGVRYEQYF. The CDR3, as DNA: TGTGCCAGCAGAGGGGTTCGCTACGAGCAGTACTTC.

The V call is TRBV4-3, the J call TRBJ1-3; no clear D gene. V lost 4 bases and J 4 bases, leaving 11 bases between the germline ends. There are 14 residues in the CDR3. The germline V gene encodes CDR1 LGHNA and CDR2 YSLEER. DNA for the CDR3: TGCGCCAGCAGCCCTAGGCGGGAAGGAAACACCATATATTTT. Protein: CASSPRREGNTIYF.

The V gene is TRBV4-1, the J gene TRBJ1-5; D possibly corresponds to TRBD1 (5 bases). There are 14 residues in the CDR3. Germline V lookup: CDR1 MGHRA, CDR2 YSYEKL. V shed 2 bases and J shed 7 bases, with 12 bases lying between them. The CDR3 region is CASSQLLDRQPQHF. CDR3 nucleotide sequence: TGCGCCAGCAGCCAACTGTTAGACAGACAGCCCCAGCATTTT.

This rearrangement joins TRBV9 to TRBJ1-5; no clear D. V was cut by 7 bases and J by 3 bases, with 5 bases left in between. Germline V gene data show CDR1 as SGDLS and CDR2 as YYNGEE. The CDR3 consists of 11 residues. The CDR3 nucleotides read TGTGCCAGCGGGGACAATCAGCCCCAGCATTTT. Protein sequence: CASGDNQPQHF.

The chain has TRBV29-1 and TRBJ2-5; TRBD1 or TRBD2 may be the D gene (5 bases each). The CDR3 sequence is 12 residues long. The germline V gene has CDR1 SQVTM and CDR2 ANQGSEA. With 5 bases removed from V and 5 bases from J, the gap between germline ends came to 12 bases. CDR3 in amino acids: CSVRLEGETQYF. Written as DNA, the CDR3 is TGCAGCGTTCGGCTAGAGGGGGAGACCCAGTACTTC.

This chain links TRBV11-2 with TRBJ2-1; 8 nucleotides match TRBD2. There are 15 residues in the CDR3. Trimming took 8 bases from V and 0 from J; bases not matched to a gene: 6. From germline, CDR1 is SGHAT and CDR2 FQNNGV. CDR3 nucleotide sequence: TGTGCCAGCGACGAGCGGGGGAGCTCCTACAATGAGCAGTTCTTC. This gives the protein CASDERGSSYNEQFF.

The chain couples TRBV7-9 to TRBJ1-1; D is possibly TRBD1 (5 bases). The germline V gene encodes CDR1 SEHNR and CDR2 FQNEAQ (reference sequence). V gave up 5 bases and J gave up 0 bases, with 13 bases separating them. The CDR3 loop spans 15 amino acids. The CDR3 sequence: CASSKGMGLNTEAFF. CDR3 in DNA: TGTGCCAGCAGCAAAGGGATGGGACTGAACACTGAAGCTTTCTTT.

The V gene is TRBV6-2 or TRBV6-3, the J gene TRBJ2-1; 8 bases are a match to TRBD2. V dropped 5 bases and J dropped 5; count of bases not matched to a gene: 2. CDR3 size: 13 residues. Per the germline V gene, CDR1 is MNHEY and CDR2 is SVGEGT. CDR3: CASSLAGHNEQFF. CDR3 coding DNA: TGTGCCAGCAGTCTAGCGGGCCACAATGAGCAGTTCTTC.

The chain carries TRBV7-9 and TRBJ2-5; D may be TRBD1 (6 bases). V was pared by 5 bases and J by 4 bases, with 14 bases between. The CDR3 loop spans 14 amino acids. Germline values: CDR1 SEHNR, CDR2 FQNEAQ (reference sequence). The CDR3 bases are TGTGCCAGCAGCGCGACAGGTGCGGGAGAGACCCAGTACTTC. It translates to CASSATGAGETQYF.

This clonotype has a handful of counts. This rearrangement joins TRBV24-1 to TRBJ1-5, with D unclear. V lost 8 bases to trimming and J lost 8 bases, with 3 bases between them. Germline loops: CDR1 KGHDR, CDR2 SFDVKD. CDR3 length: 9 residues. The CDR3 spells CATKEPQHF. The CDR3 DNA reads TGTGCCACCAAGGAGCCCCAGCATTTT.

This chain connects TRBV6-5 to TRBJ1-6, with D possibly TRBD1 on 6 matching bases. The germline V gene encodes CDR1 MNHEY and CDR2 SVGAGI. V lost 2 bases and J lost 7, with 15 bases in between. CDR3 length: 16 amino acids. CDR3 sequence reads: CASSYGGQRVNSPLHF. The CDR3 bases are TGTGCCAGCAGTTACGGGGGCCAGAGGGTAAATTCACCCCTCCACTTT.

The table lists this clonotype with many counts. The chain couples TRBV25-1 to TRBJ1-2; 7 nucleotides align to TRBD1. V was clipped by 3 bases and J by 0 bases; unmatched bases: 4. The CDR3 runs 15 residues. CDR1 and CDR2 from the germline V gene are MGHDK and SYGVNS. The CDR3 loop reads CASSDGQGANYGYTF. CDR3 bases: TGTGCCAGCAGTGACGGGCAGGGGGCTAACTATGGCTACACCTTC.

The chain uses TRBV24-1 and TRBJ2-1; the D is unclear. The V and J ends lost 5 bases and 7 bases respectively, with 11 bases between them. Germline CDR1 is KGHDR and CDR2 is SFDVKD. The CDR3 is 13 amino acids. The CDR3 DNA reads TGTGCCACCAGTGGGTCTTGGCTAAATGAGCAGTTCTTC. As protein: CATSGSWLNEQFF.

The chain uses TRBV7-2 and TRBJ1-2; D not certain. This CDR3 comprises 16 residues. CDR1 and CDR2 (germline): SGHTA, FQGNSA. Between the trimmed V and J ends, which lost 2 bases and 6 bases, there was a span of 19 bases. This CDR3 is CASSLYSLLYGHGYTF. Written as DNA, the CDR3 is TGTGCCAGCAGCTTATATAGTCTGTTGTATGGACATGGCTACACCTTC.

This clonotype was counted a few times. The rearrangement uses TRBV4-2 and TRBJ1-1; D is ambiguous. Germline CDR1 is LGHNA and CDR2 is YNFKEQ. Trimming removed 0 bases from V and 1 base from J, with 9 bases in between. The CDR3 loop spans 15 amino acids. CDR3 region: CASSQELWENTEAFF. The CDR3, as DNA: TGTGCCAGCAGCCAAGAATTGTGGGAGAACACTGAAGCTTTCTTT.

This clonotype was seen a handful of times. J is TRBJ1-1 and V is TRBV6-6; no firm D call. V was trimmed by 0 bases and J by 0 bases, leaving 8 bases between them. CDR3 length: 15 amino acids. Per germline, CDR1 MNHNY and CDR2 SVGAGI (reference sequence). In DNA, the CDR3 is TGTGCCAGCAGTTACTCGGAGCTAATGAACACTGAAGCTTTCTTT. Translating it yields CASSYSELMNTEAFF.

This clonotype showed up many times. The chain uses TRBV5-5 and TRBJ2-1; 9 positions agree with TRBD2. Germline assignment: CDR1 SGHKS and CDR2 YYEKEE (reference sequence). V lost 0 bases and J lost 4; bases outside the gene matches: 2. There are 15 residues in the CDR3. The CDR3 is CASSLVLAGYNEQFF. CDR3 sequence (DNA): TGTGCCAGCAGCTTGGTCCTAGCGGGGTACAATGAGCAGTTCTTC.

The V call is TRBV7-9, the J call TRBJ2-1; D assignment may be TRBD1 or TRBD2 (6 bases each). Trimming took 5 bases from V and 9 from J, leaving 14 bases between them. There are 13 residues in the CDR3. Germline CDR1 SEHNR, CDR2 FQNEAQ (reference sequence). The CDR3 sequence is CASSLGGFGEQFF. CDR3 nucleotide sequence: TGTGCCAGCAGCCTAGGGGGGTTCGGTGAGCAGTTCTTC.

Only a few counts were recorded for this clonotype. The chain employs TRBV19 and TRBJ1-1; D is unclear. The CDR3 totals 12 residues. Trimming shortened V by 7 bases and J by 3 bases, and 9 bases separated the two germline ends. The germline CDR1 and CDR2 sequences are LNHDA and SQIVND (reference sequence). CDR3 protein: CASTEDYTEAFF. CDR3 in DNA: TGTGCCAGTACGGAGGACTACACTGAAGCTTTCTTT.

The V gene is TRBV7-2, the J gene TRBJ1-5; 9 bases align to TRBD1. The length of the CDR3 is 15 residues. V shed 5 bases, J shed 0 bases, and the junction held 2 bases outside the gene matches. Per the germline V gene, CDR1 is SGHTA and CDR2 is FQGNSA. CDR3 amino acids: CASSGTGNSNQPQHF. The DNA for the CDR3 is TGTGCCAGCAGCGGGACAGGGAATAGCAATCAGCCCCAGCATTTT.

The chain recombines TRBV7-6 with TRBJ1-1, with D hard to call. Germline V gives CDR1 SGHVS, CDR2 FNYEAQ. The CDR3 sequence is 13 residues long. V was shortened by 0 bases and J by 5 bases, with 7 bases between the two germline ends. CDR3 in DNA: TGTGCCAGCAGCTTAGCGCGTGGAACTGAAGCTTTCTTT. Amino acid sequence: CASSLARGTEAFF.